Many counts were recorded for the clone carrying this T cell receptor (beta chain). These data originate in a study of T cells in Graves' hyperthyroidism and ophthalmopathy. As for the study in general: Sampling of peripheral blood happened at initial diagnosis, prior to any treatment.

Exclusion criteria comprised uncontrolled infection, other autoimmune disease, pregnancy or lactation. The V end was cut by 4 bases, the J end by 2 bases, with 12 bases between. Germline CDR1 is LGHDT and CDR2 is YNNKEL (reference sequence). The CDR3 is 15 residues long. The source material, RNA transcripts, was used to amplify TCR beta CDR3 regions. With the HTBI primer set, the TCR CDR3 went through a first round of RT-PCR. TCRdb independently ran MiXCR on the multiplex PCR reads; one entry per CDR3 protein. The table shows some 370,000 distinct CDR3 sequences, with roughly 13% occurring only once. Sequenced: blood. The V gene is TRBV3-1, the J gene TRBJ1-5; a weak D match, TRBD1 (5 bases). This receptor was taken from a man aged 50 to 60 with Graves' ophthalmopathy. The CDR3 nucleotides are TGTGCCAGCAGCCCGGGGCACAGTGGCAATCAGCCCCAGCATTTT. It translates to CASSPGHSGNQPQHF.